The 9 T cell receptor beta chains below all came from one sample that was sequenced in a study of shared clonotypes between healthy human individuals. This table comes from immunoSEQ multiplex PCR, and its TCRdb copy is limited to in-frame clones, with some not included. This sample yields 2 million to 3 million clones, of which approximately 94% are seen a single time; 0.35% to 0.45% belongs to the top ten. Sequencing used naive CD4+ T cells from PBMCs. Subset specified: CD45RA+ positively selected. These receptors all come from a man younger than 35 in good health. Some clones in this sample may be carry-over from other donors' samples.

The V gene is TRBV6-1, the J gene TRBJ2-1; TRBD1 matches at 7 bases. Trimming at V came to 4 bases and at J to 6 bases, leaving 6 bases not matched to a gene. Germline lookup yields CDR1 MNHNS and CDR2 SASEGT. CDR3 length: 14 residues. The CDR3: CASSVRDSGNEQFF. As DNA, the CDR3 is TGTGCCAGCAGTGTCCGGGACAGTGGCAATGAGCAGTTCTTC.

As regards this clone: Other nucleotide sequences in the sample specify the same CDR3. This chain links TRBV28 with TRBJ1-1, with D possibly matching TRBD1 (6 bases). With 2 bases removed from V and 2 bases from J, the gap between germline ends came to 9 bases. Germline CDR1 and CDR2: MDHEN and SYDVKM. The CDR3 loop spans 14 amino acids. The CDR3 region has the DNA TGTGCCAGCAGTTTAGGAGGGGGAAACACTGAAGCTTTCTTT. Translating gives CASSLGGGNTEAFF.

V gene TRBV2 combines with J gene TRBJ2-5; D remains ambiguous. The CDR3 sequence is 14 residues long. With 8 bases removed from V and 9 bases from J, the gap between germline ends came to 22 bases. CDR1 is SNHLY, CDR2 FYNNEI, per germline. CDR3 in amino acids: CASRGRYLFSAQYF. CDR3 nucleotide sequence: TGTGCCAGCCGCGGACGGTACCTTTTCTCGGCCCAGTACTTC.

J is TRBJ1-6 and V is TRBV19; TRBD1 agrees at 8 bases. The CDR3 runs to 17 residues. V shed 7 bases, J shed 7 bases, and the junction held 15 bases outside the gene matches. Germline lookup yields CDR1 LNHDA and CDR2 SQIVND (reference sequence). This CDR3 reads CASTLSGGQVGNSPLHF. The CDR3 bases are TGTGCCAGTACCCTATCCGGGGGACAGGTTGGCAATTCACCCCTCCACTTT.

This rearrangement joins TRBV27 to TRBJ1-1; D is perhaps TRBD1 (5 bases). CDR3 size: 18 residues. CDR1 and CDR2 from the germline V gene are MNHEY and SMNVEV (reference sequence). V lost 9 bases, J lost 4 bases, and 30 bases lay in between. The CDR3 loop is CASRKGVGGSLGGTEAFF. CDR3 in DNA: TGTGCCAGTAGGAAAGGGGTTGGGGGGTCGTTGGGAGGCACTGAAGCTTTCTTT.

This chain joins TRBV5-4 and TRBJ2-5, with TRBD1 matching over 8 bases. Germline assignment: CDR1 SGHNT and CDR2 YYREEE (reference sequence). Losses at the gene ends were 4 bases for V and 0 bases for J; bases not matched to a gene: 5. The CDR3 covers 15 residues. Here the CDR3 DNA reads TGTGCCAGCAGCATACGGACAGGGTACCAAGAGACCCAGTACTTC. Translated, it gives CASSIRTGYQETQYF.

The chain recombines TRBV14 with TRBJ1-2, with no clear D. Germline loops: CDR1 SGHDN, CDR2 FVKESK. The CDR3 has 14 residues. The V gene lost 0 bases and the J gene lost 2 bases, with 7 bases spanning the gap. CDR3 loop: CASSQDRRNYGYTF. The DNA for the CDR3 is TGTGCCAGCAGCCAAGATCGACGGAACTATGGCTACACCTTC.

The chain carries TRBV2 and TRBJ1-1, with D tentatively TRBD1 (6 bases). Deletions cut 6 bases from V and 1 base from J, with 18 bases between. Germline CDR1 is SNHLY and CDR2 is FYNNEI. The CDR3 is 16 amino acids. In DNA form, the CDR3 reads TGTGCCAGCAGGGCCGCCGGGGGCGAAACGAACACTGAAGCTTTCTTT. Residues: CASRAAGGETNTEAFF.

This clone was recorded a few times. This chain connects TRBV4-2 to TRBJ2-7; D is perhaps TRBD1 (6 bases). V was shortened by 2 bases and J by 2 bases, with 13 bases between the two germline ends. This CDR3 comprises 15 residues. Germline V gene sequence: CDR1 LGHNA, CDR2 YNFKEQ. The CDR3 DNA reads as TGTGCCAGCAGCCAACCTCGGACAGCCCCCTACGAGCAGTACTTC. It yields the protein CASSQPRTAPYEQYF.